The sequence of this T cell receptor (beta chain) was determined in a study of blood T cell repertoires in COVID-19. Original handling: Reference gene primer amplification yielded estimated nucleated cell counts. Assay: immunoSEQ multiplex PCR; the TCRdb copy retains only in-frame clones and omits some. Clone size and the V and J calls come from that table; the DNA yielded D and trimming. The sample contains hundreds of thousands of clones, roughly 89% of which appear only once. CDR3 length: 13 residues. Germline loops: CDR1 MNHEY, CDR2 SVGAGI. Between the trimmed V and J ends, which lost 4 bases and 0 bases, there was a span of 4 bases. This clone was detected only once.

Specimen: peripheral blood. The sequence came from a woman aged 25-40 years with active or convalescent COVID-19. V gene TRBV6-5 combines with J gene TRBJ2-4; D gene ambiguous. DNA of the CDR3: TGTGCCAGCAGTTCAATAGCCAAAAACATTCAGTACTTC. It is translated as CASSSIAKNIQYF.